Sequencing of this TCR beta chain was carried out in a study of early T cells in non-severe SARS-CoV-2 infection. Via MiXCR, TCRdb re-called the 5' RACE reads, giving one row per CDR3 protein. The data contain about 79,000 distinct CDR3 sequences, less than 15% of them singletons. The sample was whole blood. The TCR comes from an adult who was a healthcare worker with PCR-confirmed SARS-CoV-2 infection or an uninfected control (not recorded which).

This CDR3 reads CASRGTARDTEAFF. CDR3 coding DNA: TGTGCCAGCAGGGGGACAGCGAGGGACACTGAAGCTTTCTTT. J is TRBJ1-1 and V is TRBV2; TRBD1 matches at 7 bases. Germline V gene lookup returns CDR1 SNHLY and CDR2 FYNNEI. V lost 6 bases, J lost 3 bases, and 7 bases stayed unmatched. This CDR3 has 14 residues.